This TCR beta chain was profiled in a study of CD8 T cell repertoires and HIV-1 epitope variants. Study-level background: Equal numbers of autologous T cell-negative cells presented antigen to enriched T cells.

The protocol was immunoSEQ multiplex PCR, while the TCRdb copy is restricted to in-frame clones and leaves out a portion. This sample has 6,000 to 8,000 clones, with roughly 67% found just once. In regard to this clone: Its antigen is unidentified.

Trimming took off 0 bases at V and 0 bases at J, with 9 bases between the two ends. Germline V gene data show CDR1 as KGHSH and CDR2 as LQKENI. This CDR3 spans 16 amino acids. The clonotype originates from a male donor with HIV. This chain uses TRBV18 with TRBJ2-1; no firm D call. The material sequenced was cultured CD8+ T cells derived from PBMCs. In nucleotides, the CDR3 is TGTGCCAGCTCACCACCGGTGACGGCCTCCTACAATGAGCAGTTCTTC. It translates to CASSPPVTASYNEQFF. The whole variable domain, filled in from reference TRBV18 and TRBJ2-1, reads NAGVMQNPRHLVRRRGQEARLRCSPMKGHSHVYWYRQLPEEGLKFMVYLQKENIIDESGMPKERFSAEFPKEGPSILRIQQVVRGDSAAYFCASSPPVTASYNEQFFGPGTRLTVL.